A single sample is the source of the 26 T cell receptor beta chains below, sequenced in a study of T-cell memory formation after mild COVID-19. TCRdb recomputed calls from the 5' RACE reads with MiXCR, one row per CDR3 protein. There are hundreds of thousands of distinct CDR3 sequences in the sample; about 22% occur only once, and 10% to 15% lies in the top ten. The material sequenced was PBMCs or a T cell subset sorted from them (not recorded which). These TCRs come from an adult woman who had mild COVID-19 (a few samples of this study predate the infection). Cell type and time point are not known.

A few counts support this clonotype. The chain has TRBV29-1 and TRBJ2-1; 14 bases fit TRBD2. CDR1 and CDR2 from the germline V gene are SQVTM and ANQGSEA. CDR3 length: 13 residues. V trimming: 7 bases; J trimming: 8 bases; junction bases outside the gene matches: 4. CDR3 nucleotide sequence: TGCAGCGCCCGGACTAGCGGGAGGCATGAGCAGTTCTTC. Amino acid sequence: CSARTSGRHEQFF.

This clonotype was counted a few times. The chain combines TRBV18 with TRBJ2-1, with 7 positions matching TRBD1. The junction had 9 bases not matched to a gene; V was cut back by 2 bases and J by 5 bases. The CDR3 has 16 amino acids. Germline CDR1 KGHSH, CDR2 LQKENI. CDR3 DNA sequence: TGTGCCAGCTCACCAGGAAACGACAGGGTGGACAATGAGCAGTTCTTC. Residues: CASSPGNDRVDNEQFF. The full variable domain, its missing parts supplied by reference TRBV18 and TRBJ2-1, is NAGVMQNPRHLVRRRGQEARLRCSPMKGHSHVYWYRQLPEEGLKFMVYLQKENIIDESGMPKERFSAEFPKEGPSILRIQQVVRGDSAAYFCASSPGNDRVDNEQFFGPGTRLTVL.

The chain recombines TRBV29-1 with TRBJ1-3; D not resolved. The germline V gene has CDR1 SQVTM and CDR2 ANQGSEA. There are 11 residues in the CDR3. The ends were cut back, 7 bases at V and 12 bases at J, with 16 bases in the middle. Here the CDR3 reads CSGASGNLIYF. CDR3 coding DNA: TGCAGCGGAGCCTCTGGAAACCTCATATATTTT.

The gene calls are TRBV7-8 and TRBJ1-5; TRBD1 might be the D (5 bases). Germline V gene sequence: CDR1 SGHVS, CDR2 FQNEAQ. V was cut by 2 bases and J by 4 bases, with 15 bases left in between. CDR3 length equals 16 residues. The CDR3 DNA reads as TGTGCCAGCAGCTTATTTGGTGGGGCCGGGAATCAGCCCCAGCATTTT. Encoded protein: CASSLFGGAGNQPQHF.

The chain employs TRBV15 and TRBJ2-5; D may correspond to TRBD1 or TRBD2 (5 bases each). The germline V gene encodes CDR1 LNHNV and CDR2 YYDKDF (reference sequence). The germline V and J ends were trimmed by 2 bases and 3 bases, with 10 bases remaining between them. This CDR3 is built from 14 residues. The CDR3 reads CATSRRDGEETQYF. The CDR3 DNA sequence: TGTGCCACCAGCAGACGGGACGGGGAAGAGACCCAGTACTTC.

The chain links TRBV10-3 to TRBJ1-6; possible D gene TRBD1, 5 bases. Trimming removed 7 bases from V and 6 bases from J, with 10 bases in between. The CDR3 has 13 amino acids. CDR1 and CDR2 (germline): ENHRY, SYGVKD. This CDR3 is CAITARVNSPLHF. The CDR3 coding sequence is TGTGCCATCACGGCCAGGGTTAATTCACCCCTCCACTTT.

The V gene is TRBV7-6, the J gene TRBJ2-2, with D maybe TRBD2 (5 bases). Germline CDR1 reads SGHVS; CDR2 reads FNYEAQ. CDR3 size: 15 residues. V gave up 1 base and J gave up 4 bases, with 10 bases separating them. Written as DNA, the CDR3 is TGTGCCAGCAGCTTAGGGGAGTTCCGCACCGGGGAGCTGTTTTTT. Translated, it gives CASSLGEFRTGELFF.

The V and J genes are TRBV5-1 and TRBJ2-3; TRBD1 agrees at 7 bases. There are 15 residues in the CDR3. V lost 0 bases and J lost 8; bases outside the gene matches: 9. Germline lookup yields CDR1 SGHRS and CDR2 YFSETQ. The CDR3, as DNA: TGCGCCAGCAGCTTGGGACAGGGTACGATCGGTACGCAGTATTTT. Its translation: CASSLGQGTIGTQYF.

The CDR3 protein is CATSDDRGRIDTQYF. CDR3 DNA: TGTGCCACCAGTGATGACAGGGGGCGAATAGATACGCAGTATTTT. The chain links TRBV24-1 to TRBJ2-3; 10 bases match TRBD1. This CDR3 has 15 residues. Trimming cost V 3 bases and J 5 bases; bases outside gene matches: 4. Germline CDR1 KGHDR, CDR2 SFDVKD.

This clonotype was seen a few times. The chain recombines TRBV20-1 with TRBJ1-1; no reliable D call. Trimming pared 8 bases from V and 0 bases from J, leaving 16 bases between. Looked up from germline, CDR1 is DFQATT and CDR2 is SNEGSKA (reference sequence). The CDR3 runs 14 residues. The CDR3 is CSSYRGAMNTEAFF. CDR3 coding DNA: TGCAGTTCGTACCGGGGAGCCATGAACACTGAAGCTTTCTTT.

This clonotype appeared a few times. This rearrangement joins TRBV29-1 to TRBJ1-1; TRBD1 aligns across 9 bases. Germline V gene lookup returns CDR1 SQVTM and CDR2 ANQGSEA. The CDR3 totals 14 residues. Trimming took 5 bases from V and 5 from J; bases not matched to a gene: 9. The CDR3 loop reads CSVLQGARGTEAFF. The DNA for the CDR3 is TGCAGCGTTCTACAGGGGGCGCGGGGTACTGAAGCTTTCTTT.

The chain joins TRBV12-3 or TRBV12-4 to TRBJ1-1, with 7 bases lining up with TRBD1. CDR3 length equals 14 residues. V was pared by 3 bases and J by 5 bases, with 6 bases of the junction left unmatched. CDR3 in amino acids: CASSLGQRNTEAFF. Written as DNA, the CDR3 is TGTGCCAGCAGTTTGGGACAGCGGAATACTGAAGCTTTCTTT.

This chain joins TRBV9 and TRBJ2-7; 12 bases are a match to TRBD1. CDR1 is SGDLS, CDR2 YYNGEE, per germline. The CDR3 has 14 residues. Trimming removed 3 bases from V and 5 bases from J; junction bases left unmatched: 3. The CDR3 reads CASSDGTGGNEQYF. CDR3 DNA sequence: TGTGCCAGCAGCGATGGGACAGGGGGCAACGAGCAGTACTTC.

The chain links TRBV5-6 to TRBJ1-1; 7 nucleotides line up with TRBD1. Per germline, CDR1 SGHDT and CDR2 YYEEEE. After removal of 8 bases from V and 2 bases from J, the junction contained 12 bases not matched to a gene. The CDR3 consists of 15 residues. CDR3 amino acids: CASYSGTALNTEAFF. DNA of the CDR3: TGTGCCAGTTATTCCGGGACAGCGCTCAACACTGAAGCTTTCTTT.

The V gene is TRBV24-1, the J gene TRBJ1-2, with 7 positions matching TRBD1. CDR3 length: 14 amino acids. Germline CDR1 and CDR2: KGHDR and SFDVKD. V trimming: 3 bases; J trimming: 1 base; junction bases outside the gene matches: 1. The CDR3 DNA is TGTGCCACCAGTGATGGGGACAGTAACTATGGCTACACCTTC. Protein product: CATSDGDSNYGYTF.

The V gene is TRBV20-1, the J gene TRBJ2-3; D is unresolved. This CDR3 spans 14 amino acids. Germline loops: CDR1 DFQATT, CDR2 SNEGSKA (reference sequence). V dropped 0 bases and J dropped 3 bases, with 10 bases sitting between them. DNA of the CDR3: TGCAGTGCTAGAGATAGATTAGCAACAGATACGCAGTATTTT. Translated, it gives CSARDRLATDTQYF.

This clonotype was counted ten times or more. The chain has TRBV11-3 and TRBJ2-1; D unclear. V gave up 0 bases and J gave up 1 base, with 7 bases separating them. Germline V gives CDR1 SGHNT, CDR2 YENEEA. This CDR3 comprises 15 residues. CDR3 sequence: CASSLESSSYNEQFF. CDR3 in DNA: TGTGCCAGCAGCTTAGAAAGCAGTTCCTACAATGAGCAGTTCTTC.

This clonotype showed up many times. As DNA, the CDR3 is TGTGCCAGCAATCACGACAGGGCCGGAGAGACCCAGTACTTC. It codes for CASNHDRAGETQYF. This chain uses TRBV7-9 with TRBJ2-5; TRBD1 agrees at 7 bases. Germline CDR1 and CDR2: SEHNR and FQNEAQ (reference sequence). The CDR3 consists of 14 residues. After removal of 7 bases from V and 4 bases from J, the junction contained 9 bases not matched to a gene.

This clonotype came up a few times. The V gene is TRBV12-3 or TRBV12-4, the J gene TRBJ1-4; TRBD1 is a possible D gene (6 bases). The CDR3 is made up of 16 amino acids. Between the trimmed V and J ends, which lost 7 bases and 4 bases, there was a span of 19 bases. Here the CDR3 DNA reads TGTGCCAGCACCCCCCCAGGGGCAACGGGTAATGAAAAACTGTTTTTT. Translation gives CASTPPGATGNEKLFF.

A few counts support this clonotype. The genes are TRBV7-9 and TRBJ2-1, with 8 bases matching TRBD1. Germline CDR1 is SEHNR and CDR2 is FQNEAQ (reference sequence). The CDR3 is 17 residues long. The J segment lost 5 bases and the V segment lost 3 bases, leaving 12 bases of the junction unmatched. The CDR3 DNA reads TGTGCCAGCAGCTTCCGCCGGGACAGGCCTACTAACAATGAGCAGTTCTTC. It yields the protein CASSFRRDRPTNNEQFF. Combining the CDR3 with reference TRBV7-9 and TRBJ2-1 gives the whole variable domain DTGVSQNPRHKITKRGQNVTFRCDPISEHNRLYWYRQTLGQGPEFLTYFQNEAQLEKSRLLSDRFSAERPKGSFSTLEIQRTEQGDSAMYLCASSFRRDRPTNNEQFFGPGTRLTVL.

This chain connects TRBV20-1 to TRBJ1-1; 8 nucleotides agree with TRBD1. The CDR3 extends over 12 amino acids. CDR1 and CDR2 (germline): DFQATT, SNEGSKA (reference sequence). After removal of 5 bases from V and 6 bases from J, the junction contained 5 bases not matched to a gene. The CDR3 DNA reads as TGCAGTGCTGCCACACAGGGGGCTGAAGCTTTCTTT. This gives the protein CSAATQGAEAFF.

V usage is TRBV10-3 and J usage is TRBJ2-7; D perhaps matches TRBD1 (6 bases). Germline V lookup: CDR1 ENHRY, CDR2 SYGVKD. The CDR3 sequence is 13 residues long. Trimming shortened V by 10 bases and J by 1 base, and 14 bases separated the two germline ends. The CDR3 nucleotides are TGTGCCACCATGGCAGGGGAGTCCTACGAGCAGTACTTC. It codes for CATMAGESYEQYF.

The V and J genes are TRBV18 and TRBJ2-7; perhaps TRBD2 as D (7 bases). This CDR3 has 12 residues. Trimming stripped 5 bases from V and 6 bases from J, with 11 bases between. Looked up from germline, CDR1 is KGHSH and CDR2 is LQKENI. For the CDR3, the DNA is TGTGCCAGCTCATCCGCGGGGGCCGAGCAGTACTTC. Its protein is CASSSAGAEQYF.

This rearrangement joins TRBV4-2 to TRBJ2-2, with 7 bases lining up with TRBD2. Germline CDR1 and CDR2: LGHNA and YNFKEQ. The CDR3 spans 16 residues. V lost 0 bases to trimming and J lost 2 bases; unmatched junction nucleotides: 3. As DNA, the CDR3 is TGTGCCAGCAGCCAAGAGGAGCGGGGAAACACCGGGGAGCTGTTTTTT. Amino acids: CASSQEERGNTGELFF.

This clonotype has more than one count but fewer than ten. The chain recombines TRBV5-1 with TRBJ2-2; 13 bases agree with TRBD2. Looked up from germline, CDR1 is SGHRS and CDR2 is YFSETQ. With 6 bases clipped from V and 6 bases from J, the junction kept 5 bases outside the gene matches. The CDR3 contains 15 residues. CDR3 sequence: CASTVGLAGAGELFF. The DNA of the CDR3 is TGCGCCAGCACCGTCGGACTAGCGGGAGCCGGGGAGCTGTTTTTT.

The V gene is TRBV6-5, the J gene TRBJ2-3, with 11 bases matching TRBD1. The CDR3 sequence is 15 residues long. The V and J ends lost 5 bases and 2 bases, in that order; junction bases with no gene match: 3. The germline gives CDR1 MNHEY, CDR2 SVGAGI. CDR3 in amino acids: CASSADRGLTDTQYF. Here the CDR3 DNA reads TGTGCCAGCAGTGCGGACAGGGGGCTCACAGATACGCAGTATTTT.